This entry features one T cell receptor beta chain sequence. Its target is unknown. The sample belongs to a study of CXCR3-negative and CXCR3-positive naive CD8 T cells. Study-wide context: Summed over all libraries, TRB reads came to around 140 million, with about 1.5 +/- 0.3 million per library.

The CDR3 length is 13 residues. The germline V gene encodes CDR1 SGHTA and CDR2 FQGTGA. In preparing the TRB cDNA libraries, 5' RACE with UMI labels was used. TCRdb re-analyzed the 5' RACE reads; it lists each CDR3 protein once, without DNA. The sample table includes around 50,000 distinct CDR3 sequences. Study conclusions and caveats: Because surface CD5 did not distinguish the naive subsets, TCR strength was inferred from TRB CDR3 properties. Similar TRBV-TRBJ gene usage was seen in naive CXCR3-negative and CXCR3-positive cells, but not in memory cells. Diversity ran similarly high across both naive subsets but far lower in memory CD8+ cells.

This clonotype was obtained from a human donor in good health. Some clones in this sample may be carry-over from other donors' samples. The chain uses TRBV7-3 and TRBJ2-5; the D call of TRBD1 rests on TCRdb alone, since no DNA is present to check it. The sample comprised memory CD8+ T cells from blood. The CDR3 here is CASSPGGQEPQYF.